The 10 T cell receptor beta chains in this list originate from one sample, sequenced in a study of response to subunit inactivated influenza vaccine. TCRdb reprocessed the RT-PCR reads with MiXCR, giving one entry per CDR3 protein. The sample contains 650,000 to 850,000 distinct CDR3 sequences, around 14% of which appear only once. Sample: PBMCs from blood, taken less than 15 days before vaccination. Every receptor here comes from a man aged 45-65 years who received an inactivated influenza vaccine.

V usage is TRBV19 and J usage is TRBJ1-5, with 8 nucleotides matching TRBD1. Per the germline V gene, CDR1 is LNHDA and CDR2 is SQIVND (reference sequence). The CDR3 is 16 residues long. V lost 2 bases to trimming and J lost 7 bases; unmatched junction nucleotides: 10. The CDR3 DNA reads as TGTGCCAGTAGTATATTAAGCGGACAGGGAGAACAGCCCCAGCATTTT. Translation: CASSILSGQGEQPQHF.

V and J are TRBV12-3 or TRBV12-4 and TRBJ2-7, with 12 bases identical to TRBD1. Unmatched junction bases numbered 2, after V lost 1 base and J lost 7 bases. The CDR3 has 14 residues. DNA of the CDR3: TGTGCCAGCAGTTTAGGGGACAGGGGGCGGGAGCAGTACTTC. Protein: CASSLGDRGREQYF.

This clonotype was observed at least ten times. The chain is built from TRBV12-3 or TRBV12-4 and TRBJ2-2; a weak D match, TRBD1 (6 bases). Trimming removed 6 bases at V and 6 bases at J, with 11 bases between. The CDR3 runs to 13 residues. In DNA, the CDR3 is TGTGCCAGCAGGCCCCGGACAGCCGGGGAGCTGTTTTTT. This translates into CASRPRTAGELFF.

The chain links TRBV9 to TRBJ2-1; 12 nucleotides agree with TRBD2. Trimming cost V 2 bases and J 7 bases; bases outside gene matches: 4. CDR1 SGDLS and CDR2 YYNGEE come from the germline V gene. This CDR3 is 15 amino acids long. The DNA of the CDR3 is TGTGCCAGCAGCGTGCGGACTAGCGGGAATAATGAGCAGTTCTTC. The encoded protein is CASSVRTSGNNEQFF.

The V call is TRBV6-2 or TRBV6-3, the J call TRBJ2-1, with 10 nucleotides matching TRBD1. The junction had 6 bases not matched to a gene; V was cut back by 7 bases and J by 3 bases. This CDR3 contains 15 residues. Germline-derived CDR1 and CDR2 are MNHEY and SVGEGT. The CDR3 nucleotides are TGTGCCAGCACCAGAGGGACAGGGGTCTACAATGAGCAGTTCTTC. Protein product: CASTRGTGVYNEQFF.

This clonotype came up a few times. The chain recombines TRBV7-9 with TRBJ1-2; D remains ambiguous. The CDR3 extends over 16 amino acids. Germline CDR1 SEHNR, CDR2 FQNEAQ (reference sequence). V was cut by 1 base and J by 4 bases, with 16 bases left in between. CDR3 sequence: CASSLVGTSMAYGYTF. CDR3 in DNA: TGTGCCAGCAGCTTAGTAGGTACCTCCATGGCCTATGGCTACACCTTC.

With respect to this clonotype: The limits of the CDR3 on the DNA are not certain, so only TCRdb's listed CDR3 is given. The rearrangement links TRBV12-3 or TRBV12-4 to TRBJ1-1. The CDR3 length is 12 residues, termini included. CDR3 region: CASSFGPGPMVF.

This clonotype was observed a handful of times. The CDR3 protein is CASSPNGQGAGGELFF. The CDR3 coding sequence is TGTGCCAGCTCACCAAACGGACAGGGGGCCGGCGGGGAGCTGTTTTTT. This chain joins TRBV18 and TRBJ2-2, with 11 bases aligning to TRBD1. J was trimmed by 7 bases and V by 2 bases; bases with no gene match: 6. The CDR3 has 16 amino acids. The germline CDR1 and CDR2 sequences are KGHSH and LQKENI.

This clonotype was seen only a few times. The chain combines TRBV2 with TRBJ2-2, with 7 bases aligning to TRBD1. The CDR3 has 12 amino acids. Trimming cost V 8 bases and J 6 bases; bases outside gene matches: 3. Looked up from germline, CDR1 is SNHLY and CDR2 is FYNNEI. CDR3 coding DNA: TGTGCCAGCCTTCAGGGGGCCGGGGAGCTGTTTTTT. Its translation is CASLQGAGELFF.

The chain is built from TRBV30 and TRBJ1-2; D is unresolved. Germline CDR1 reads GTSNPN; CDR2 reads SVGIG (reference sequence). Trimming took 0 bases from V and 0 from J, leaving 8 bases between them. The CDR3 runs 14 residues. CDR3 amino acids: CAWSVNAANYGYTF. The DNA for the CDR3 is TGTGCCTGGAGTGTTAACGCGGCTAACTATGGCTACACCTTC.